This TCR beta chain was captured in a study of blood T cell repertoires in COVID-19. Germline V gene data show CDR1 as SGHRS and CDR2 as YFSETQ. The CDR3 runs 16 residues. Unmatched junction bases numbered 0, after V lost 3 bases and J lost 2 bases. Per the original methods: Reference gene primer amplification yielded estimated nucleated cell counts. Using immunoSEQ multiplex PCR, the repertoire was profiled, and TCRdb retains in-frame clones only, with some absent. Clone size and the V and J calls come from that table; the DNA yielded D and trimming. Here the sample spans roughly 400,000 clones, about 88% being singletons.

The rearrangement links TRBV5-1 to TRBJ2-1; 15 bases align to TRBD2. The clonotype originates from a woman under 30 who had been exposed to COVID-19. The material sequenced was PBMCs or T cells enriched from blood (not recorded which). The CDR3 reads CASSWTSGGAYNEQFF. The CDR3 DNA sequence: TGCGCCAGCAGCTGGACTAGCGGGGGGGCCTACAATGAGCAGTTCTTC.